These 19 T cell receptor beta chains were all obtained from the same sample, sequenced in a study of T cell responses to AZD1222 COVID-19 vaccine. Sequenced by immunoSEQ multiplex PCR; TCRdb stores in-frame clones only, minus some. In the table there are 110,000 to 150,000 clones, approximately 89% of which are singletons. The material sequenced was peripheral blood, taken on day 0 of AZD1222 vaccination. These receptors were taken from an adult in good health.

The chain couples TRBV7-7 to TRBJ2-2; D ambiguous. Germline CDR1 reads SSHAT; CDR2 reads FNYEAQ (reference sequence). The CDR3 loop spans 14 amino acids. Trimming took 5 bases from V and 2 from J, leaving 9 bases between them. The CDR3 is CASSTDPNTGELFF. Written as DNA, the CDR3 is TGTGCCAGCAGCACGGACCCAAACACCGGGGAGCTGTTTTTT.

The rearrangement links TRBV28 to TRBJ2-1, with no clear D. CDR1 is MDHEN and CDR2 is SYDVKM in the germline V gene. Trimming took off 3 bases at V and 1 base at J, with 13 bases between the two ends. The CDR3 is 16 amino acids. The CDR3 DNA follows: TGTGCCAGCAGTTTGCTGGCAGGTTCATCCTACAATGAGCAGTTCTTC. Amino acids: CASSLLAGSSYNEQFF.

The chain carries TRBV10-2 and TRBJ1-2; D not resolved. The CDR3 spans 16 residues. V lost 2 bases and J lost 5, with 18 bases in between. Germline loops: CDR1 WSHSY, CDR2 SAAADI. CDR3: CASSEVLLRRTYGYTF. DNA for the CDR3: TGCGCCAGCAGTGAGGTTTTGCTTCGGCGGACGTATGGCTACACCTTC.

V and J are TRBV19 and TRBJ2-2, with D unclear. Germline lookup yields CDR1 LNHDA and CDR2 SQIVND (reference sequence). V was pared by 5 bases and J by 6 bases, with 1 base between. The CDR3 is 10 residues long. CDR3 sequence (DNA): TGTGCCAGTAGTCCCGGGGAGCTGTTTTTT. Its protein is CASSPGELFF.

This clone appeared a single time. The rearrangement uses TRBV29-1 and TRBJ1-4; D gene unclear. Germline V lookup: CDR1 SQVTM, CDR2 ANQGSEA. This CDR3 comprises 12 residues. Trimming took off 4 bases at V and 2 bases at J, with 5 bases between the two ends. DNA for the CDR3: TGCAGCGTTGGTGTTACTAATGAAAAACTGTTTTTT. It codes for CSVGVTNEKLFF.

This clone turned up a few times. The rearrangement links TRBV3-1 (or the pseudogene TRBV3-2) to TRBJ1-3, with 8 bases that match TRBD1. The V and J ends lost 6 bases and 2 bases, in that order; junction bases with no gene match: 6. Germline values: CDR1 LGHDT, CDR2 YNNKEL (reference sequence). This CDR3 region has 15 residues. The CDR3 DNA sequence: TGTGCCAGCAGTCGACAGGGGTCGGCTGGAAACACCATATATTTT. Amino acid sequence: CASSRQGSAGNTIYF.

The rearrangement joins TRBV7-2 to TRBJ1-6; D unclear. With 4 bases removed from V and 7 bases from J, the gap between germline ends came to 8 bases. Germline assignment: CDR1 SGHTA and CDR2 FQGNSA. The CDR3 runs 13 residues. CDR3 DNA sequence: TGTGCCAGCAGCTACACAGAGAATTCACCCCTCCACTTT. Translating gives CASSYTENSPLHF.

The V call is TRBV4-1, the J call TRBJ1-5, with D uncertain. The CDR3 is 17 residues long. CDR1 is MGHRA, CDR2 YSYEKL, per germline. V lost 3 bases, J lost 2 bases, and 17 bases lay in between. CDR3 sequence: CASSHPHGNLGNQPQHF. CDR3 sequence (DNA): TGCGCCAGCAGCCACCCCCACGGGAATTTGGGCAATCAGCCCCAGCATTTT.

The chain has TRBV28 and TRBJ1-1; 7 bases line up with TRBD1. The junction had 7 bases not matched to a gene; V was cut back by 10 bases and J by 8 bases. The CDR3 covers 11 residues. Germline CDR1 reads MDHEN; CDR2 reads SYDVKM. CDR3 protein: CATERGQEAFF. In DNA form, the CDR3 reads TGTGCCACCGAGCGGGGACAGGAAGCTTTCTTT.

This clone has more than one count but fewer than ten. V usage is TRBV5-4 and J usage is TRBJ1-5; perhaps TRBD1 as D (5 bases). Trimming removed 4 bases from V and 0 bases from J, with 11 bases in between. The germline V gene has CDR1 SGHNT and CDR2 YYREEE (reference sequence). The CDR3 length is 15 residues. The CDR3 region has the DNA TGTGCCAGCAGCACGGACGGACATAGCAATCAGCCCCAGCATTTT. Protein: CASSTDGHSNQPQHF.

J is TRBJ1-5 and V is TRBV7-9, with 7 bases aligning to TRBD1. This CDR3 has 14 residues. V dropped 1 base and J dropped 6; count of bases not matched to a gene: 3. The germline V gene encodes CDR1 SEHNR and CDR2 FQNEAQ (reference sequence). The CDR3 coding sequence is TGTGCCAGCAGCTTAGGACAGGGTGGTCAGCCCCAGCATTTT. It encodes CASSLGQGGQPQHF.

The V call is TRBV15, the J call TRBJ1-1; the D gene is possibly TRBD1 (5 bases). The CDR3 is made up of 15 amino acids. The germline V gene encodes CDR1 LNHNV and CDR2 YYDKDF (reference sequence). Trimming left V 0 bases short and J 4 bases short, with 12 bases between. The CDR3 region is CATSRDPEGSTEAFF. CDR3 DNA sequence: TGTGCCACCAGCAGAGATCCGGAGGGGAGCACTGAAGCTTTCTTT.

This sequence joins TRBV27 and TRBJ2-3; tentatively, D is TRBD2 (5 bases). Per the germline V gene, CDR1 is MNHEY and CDR2 is SMNVEV (reference sequence). Trimming pared 8 bases from V and 1 base from J, leaving 13 bases between. There are 14 residues in the CDR3. DNA for the CDR3: TGTGCCAGCCCGGTTACTAGTGGCACAGATACGCAGTATTTT. Residues: CASPVTSGTDTQYF.

The rearrangement joins TRBV27 to TRBJ1-5, with D possibly TRBD1 on 5 matching bases. Germline V gene sequence: CDR1 MNHEY, CDR2 SMNVEV (reference sequence). V was trimmed by 5 bases and J by 6 bases, leaving 17 bases between them. The CDR3 is 15 residues long. The CDR3 DNA is TGTGCCAGCAGTCCGGACCTTGGGGGGATTCAGCCCCAGCATTTT. It is translated as CASSPDLGGIQPQHF.

The chain is built from TRBV5-1 and TRBJ2-5; no reliable D call. V gave up 6 bases and J gave up 5 bases, with 14 bases separating them. The CDR3 has 13 amino acids. Germline-derived CDR1 and CDR2 are SGHRS and YFSETQ. CDR3 sequence reads: CASTPSGWETQYF. CDR3 nucleotide sequence: TGCGCCAGCACCCCGTCGGGTTGGGAGACCCAGTACTTC. The full variable domain, rest sourced from reference TRBV5-1 and TRBJ2-5, is KAGVTQTPRYLIKTRGQQVTLSCSPISGHRSVSWYQQTPGQGLQFLFEYFSETQRNKGNFPGRFSGRQFSNSRSEMNVSTLELGDSALYLCASTPSGWETQYFGPGTRLLVL.

This chain uses TRBV9 with TRBJ1-4; the D gene is possibly TRBD1 (6 bases). Germline CDR1 is SGDLS and CDR2 is YYNGEE. V was shortened by 3 bases and J by 7 bases, with 13 bases between the two germline ends. The CDR3 totals 14 residues. The CDR3 loop reads CASSARTAPEKLFF. The CDR3 bases are TGTGCCAGCAGCGCCAGGACAGCACCTGAAAAACTGTTTTTT.

Concerning this clone: The sample holds other DNA sequences that translate to the same CDR3. The chain has TRBV2 and TRBJ2-5; possibly TRBD1 or TRBD2 for D (5 bases each). The CDR3 has 11 amino acids. Deletions cut 6 bases from V and 3 bases from J, with 5 bases between. Germline V lookup: CDR1 SNHLY, CDR2 FYNNEI. The DNA of the CDR3 is TGTGCCAGCAGGGGGGAAGAGACCCAGTACTTC. Encoded protein: CASRGEETQYF. Using reference TRBV2 and TRBJ2-5 for the parts outside the CDR3, the full variable domain is EPEVTQTPSHQVTQMGQEVILRCVPISNHLYFYWYRQILGQKVEFLVSFYNNEISEKSEIFDDQFSVERPDGSNFTLKIRSTKLEDSAMYFCASRGEETQYFGPGTRLLVL.

The rearrangement links TRBV27 to TRBJ2-7; 13 bases map to TRBD2. Germline CDR1 and CDR2: MNHEY and SMNVEV (reference sequence). CDR3 length: 15 residues. With V trimmed by 5 bases and J by 7 bases, 8 bases remained unmatched. The CDR3 sequence is CASSRGTSGVGEQYF. CDR3 bases: TGTGCCAGCAGTCGAGGGACTAGCGGGGTCGGGGAGCAGTACTTC.

This clone was observed a few times. The chain carries TRBV7-8 and TRBJ1-4; TRBD1 matches at 8 bases. Germline V lookup: CDR1 SGHVS, CDR2 FQNEAQ. J lost 2 bases, V lost 5 bases, and 7 bases had no gene match. The CDR3 spans 16 residues. This chain's CDR3 is CASSPGRTGTNEKLFF. Here the CDR3 DNA reads TGTGCCAGCAGCCCCGGTCGGACAGGGACTAATGAAAAACTGTTTTTT.